This entry lists 18 T cell receptor beta chains sequenced from one sample in a study of T-cell reconstitution after alpha-beta-depleted transplantation in children. Unique molecular identifiers tagged the TCRbeta library. MiXCR was run by TCRdb on the PCR reads, yielding one entry per CDR3 protein. This sample has under 750,000 distinct CDR3 sequences, with roughly 24% found just once. Sequences were derived from PBMCs, mostly from graft donor cells, sampled 360 days after TCRalphabeta/CD19-depleted stem cell transplant. The receptors were gathered from a boy in the first two years of life who had a stem cell transplant for acute myeloid leukemia, so the T cells may come from the graft donor.

This clonotype has at least ten counts. The chain is built from TRBV29-1 and TRBJ2-7; TRBD1 aligns across 9 bases. V shed 4 bases, J shed 3 bases, and the junction held 1 base outside the gene matches. This CDR3 has 12 residues. Per germline, CDR1 SQVTM and CDR2 ANQGSEA. DNA for the CDR3: TGCAGCGTTGGGGACAGGGTCTACGAGCAGTACTTC. This sequence encodes CSVGDRVYEQYF.

The chain combines TRBV6-5 with TRBJ1-2; 7 nucleotides align to TRBD1. The CDR3 spans 14 residues. The ends lost 0 bases at V and 8 bases at J; junction bases unmatched: 6. Germline values: CDR1 MNHEY, CDR2 SVGAGI. The CDR3 sequence is CASSYSQGGGGYTF. The CDR3 DNA is TGTGCCAGCAGTTACTCGCAGGGAGGGGGCGGCTACACCTTC.

Ten or more counts support this clonotype. The V call is TRBV29-1, the J call TRBJ2-5; D may match TRBD1 or TRBD2 (5 bases each). This CDR3 is built from 16 residues. With 5 bases removed from V and 5 bases from J, the gap between germline ends came to 24 bases. CDR1 is SQVTM and CDR2 is ANQGSEA in the germline V gene. Here the CDR3 DNA reads TGCAGCGTTCGGGACGGCTGGCTCCACGTGGCGGAGACCCAGTACTTC. It yields the protein CSVRDGWLHVAETQYF.

This clonotype was seen only a few times. This chain links TRBV29-1 with TRBJ2-2; D remains unclear. The V gene's germline CDR1 is SQVTM and CDR2 ANQGSEA. This CDR3 region has 12 residues. V dropped 4 bases and J dropped 10 bases, with 13 bases sitting between them. The CDR3 spells CSVVGPDAELFF. CDR3 nucleotides: TGCAGCGTTGTCGGTCCCGACGCGGAGCTGTTTTTT.

J is TRBJ2-7 and V is TRBV20-1; D tentatively fits TRBD1 or TRBD2 (6 bases each). V lost 0 bases to trimming and J lost 6 bases, with 15 bases between them. CDR1 is DFQATT, CDR2 SNEGSKA, per germline (reference sequence). This CDR3 has 14 residues. CDR3 loop: CSARDHGGLGEQYF. In DNA, the CDR3 is TGCAGTGCTAGAGATCATGGGGGGCTGGGCGAGCAGTACTTC.

The table lists this clonotype with a few counts. The rearrangement links TRBV6-6 to TRBJ2-7; 8 bases match TRBD1. This CDR3 is 13 amino acids long. Per the germline V gene, CDR1 is MNHNY and CDR2 is SVGAGI (reference sequence). The J segment lost 5 bases and the V segment lost 6 bases, leaving 6 bases of the junction unmatched. The CDR3 is CASSPQGANEQYV. The CDR3 DNA reads as TGTGCCAGCAGCCCTCAGGGGGCAAACGAGCAGTACGTC.

This clonotype was counted once. The chain has TRBV7-3 and TRBJ2-1, with D possibly TRBD2 on 7 matching bases. The CDR3 spans 17 residues. V dropped 2 bases and J dropped 7 bases, with 21 bases sitting between them. The germline V gene encodes CDR1 SGHTA and CDR2 FQGTGA. The CDR3 region is CASSLVMAGARGNEQFF. DNA for the CDR3: TGTGCCAGCAGCTTAGTGATGGCGGGGGCCCGGGGAAATGAGCAGTTCTTC.

This clonotype was observed at least ten times. The chain combines TRBV10-2 with TRBJ1-1; D not resolved. Germline loops: CDR1 WSHSY, CDR2 SAAADI. Trimming took off 3 bases at V and 5 bases at J, with 7 bases between the two ends. The CDR3 runs to 12 residues. The CDR3 sequence: CASSDGRTEAFF. CDR3 coding DNA: TGCGCCAGCAGTGATGGGAGGACTGAAGCTTTCTTT.

This clonotype was picked up a small number of times. The chain carries TRBV27 and TRBJ2-7; 8 bases align to TRBD1. The CDR3 is 13 residues long. The germline CDR1 and CDR2 sequences are MNHEY and SMNVEV (reference sequence). Germline trimming cut 5 bases from V and 6 bases from J; bases unmatched to any gene: 6. The CDR3, as DNA: TGTGCCAGCAGTCACGGACAGGGCACCGAGCAGTACGTC. Its translation is CASSHGQGTEQYV.

As concerns this clonotype: In this CDR3 the conserved last residue, phenylalanine or tryptophan, is missing, so a read error is likely. The DNA is left out, because the CDR3 cannot be placed on it with certainty; the CDR3 is given as TCRdb lists it. The chain carries TRBV5-1 and TRBJ1-5. The germline V gene has CDR1 SGHRS and CDR2 YFSETQ. The CDR3 adds up to 10 amino acids, both ends counted. CDR3 amino acids: CASSLAGGGS.

This chain connects TRBV5-6 to TRBJ2-5; 7 bases map to TRBD2. Per germline, CDR1 SGHDT and CDR2 YYEEEE. The CDR3 spans 14 residues. Trimming cost V 4 bases and J 3 bases; bases outside gene matches: 6. CDR3 nucleotides: TGTGCCAGCAGCATCGGGGGAGGGAAAGAGACCCAGTACTTC. Translation gives CASSIGGGKETQYF.

This clonotype appeared a few times. One end of the junction does not line up with germline, which may come from a read error. The chain employs TRBV6-5 and TRBJ2-3, with TRBD1 matching over 9 bases. Germline loops: CDR1 MNHEY, CDR2 SVGAGI. This CDR3 contains 17 residues. CDR3 nucleotide sequence: TGTGCCAGCAGTAACTCCCCCCCGGGACAGGGTTCGGTTACGCAGTATTTT. Amino acids: CASSNSPPGQGSVTQYF.

This chain uses TRBV7-9 with TRBJ2-7; D gene unclear. Trimming left V 5 bases short and J 7 bases short, with 3 bases between. The CDR3 is 9 amino acids. Looked up from germline, CDR1 is SEHNR and CDR2 is FQNEAQ (reference sequence). In DNA form, the CDR3 reads TGTGCCAGCAGCCCGGAGCAGTACTTC. It is translated as CASSPEQYF. Complete variable domain (other parts from reference TRBV7-9 and TRBJ2-7): DTGVSQNPRHKITKRGQNVTFRCDPISEHNRLYWYRQTLGQGPEFLTYFQNEAQLEKSRLLSDRFSAERPKGSFSTLEIQRTEQGDSAMYLCASSPEQYFGPGTRLTVT.

In nucleotides, the CDR3 is TGTGCCAGCAGGTTTGACAGGGGAGCTACCCTCCACTTT. Translated, it gives CASRFDRGATLHF. The rearrangement links TRBV6-6 to TRBJ1-6; TRBD1 agrees at 8 bases. J gave up 14 bases and V 6 bases, and 9 bases lay outside the gene matches. Germline V gene lookup returns CDR1 MNHNY and CDR2 SVGAGI (reference sequence). CDR3 length equals 13 residues.

V and J are TRBV12-3 or TRBV12-4 and TRBJ2-5; D may be TRBD1 (6 bases). Trimming took 2 bases from V and 1 from J, leaving 17 bases between them. This CDR3 region has 17 residues. In nucleotides, the CDR3 is TGTGCCAGCAGTTTACAAGCCGCCGGGACACTCCAAGAGACCCAGTACTTC. Translated: CASSLQAAGTLQETQYF.

Many counts were recorded for this clonotype. V and J are TRBV20-1 and TRBJ2-2; D remains ambiguous. This CDR3 contains 16 residues. Germline CDR1 and CDR2: DFQATT and SNEGSKA (reference sequence). Trimming pared 3 bases from V and 4 bases from J, leaving 18 bases between. Here the CDR3 DNA reads TGCAGTGCTAGCGGACGGTCCGCATGGGGCACCGGGGAGCTGTTTTTT. This gives the protein CSASGRSAWGTGELFF.

V and J are TRBV5-1 and TRBJ2-1; tentatively, D is TRBD2 (5 bases). Germline CDR1 is SGHRS and CDR2 is YFSETQ. CDR3 length: 18 residues. Trimming took 5 bases from V and 4 from J, leaving 25 bases between them. DNA for the CDR3: TGCGCCAGCAGTCCAGACTACCAATTGGGTACGTCGTACAATGAGCAGTTCTTC. This sequence encodes CASSPDYQLGTSYNEQFF.

The sample holds a few counts of this clonotype. This chain links TRBV12-3 or TRBV12-4 with TRBJ2-1, with 12 nucleotides matching TRBD1. Trimming at V came to 3 bases and at J to 0 bases, leaving 3 bases not matched to a gene. The CDR3 runs to 17 residues. CDR3 protein: CASSLGTGGASYNEQFF. As DNA, the CDR3 is TGTGCCAGCAGTTTGGGGACAGGGGGCGCCTCCTACAATGAGCAGTTCTTC.